The 3 T cell receptor beta chains below come from one sample, sequenced in a study of T-cell reconstitution after alpha-beta-depleted transplantation in children. Unique molecular identifiers were incorporated into the prepared TCRbeta library. TCRdb reprocessed the PCR reads with MiXCR, giving one entry per CDR3 protein. The data show about 100,000 distinct CDR3 sequences, approximately 6.9% seen once. Sample: PBMCs, mostly from graft donor cells, taken 360 days after TCRalphabeta/CD19-depleted stem cell transplant. Receptor source: a male patient aged 2-15 years who had a stem cell transplant for acute lymphoblastic leukemia, so the T cells may come from the graft donor.

The chain couples TRBV5-6 to TRBJ2-1; D perhaps matches TRBD1 (5 bases). The CDR3 is 15 residues long. Germline values: CDR1 SGHDT, CDR2 YYEEEE. V lost 5 bases and J lost 7, with 19 bases in between. CDR3 coding DNA: TGTGCCAGCAGAGTTCGTTCAGCAGGGTGGAATGAGCAGTTCTTC. This gives the protein CASRVRSAGWNEQFF.

This clonotype occurred a few times. The V and J genes are TRBV9 and TRBJ1-2; D is unresolved. The germline V and J ends were trimmed by 4 bases and 4 bases, with 14 bases remaining between them. The CDR3 runs 14 residues. The germline V gene has CDR1 SGDLS and CDR2 YYNGEE. CDR3 nucleotides: TGTGCCAGCAGCTTCCGGTCCGAAGGCTATGGCTACACCTTC. Protein product: CASSFRSEGYGYTF.

The sample holds many counts of this clonotype. The chain couples TRBV7-2 to TRBJ1-2, with a possible D match to TRBD1 (6 bases). The CDR3 consists of 14 residues. Trimming left V 3 bases short and J 2 bases short, with 10 bases between. Germline loops: CDR1 SGHTA, CDR2 FQGNSA. CDR3 bases: TGTGCCAGCAGCTTTCCAGGGGAGAACTATGGCTACACCTTC. Translating gives CASSFPGENYGYTF.